This TCR beta chain was recovered during a study of CD4 T cells in relation to SARS-CoV-2 and coronaviruses. Across the whole study: PBMCs were cultured with antigen for nine to eleven days before TCR beta sequencing.

This CDR3 spans 16 amino acids. Germline CDR1 reads MNHEY; CDR2 reads SMNVEV (reference sequence). Trimming took 5 bases from V and 1 from J, leaving 18 bases between them. Libraries were prepared by immunoSEQ multiplex PCR; TCRdb keeps only in-frame clonotypes and omits some of them. The repertoire has 8,500 to 13,000 clones, approximately 82% of them found once; the top ten carry less than 30%. To note about this clone: Antigen: not known.

Before the COVID-19 pandemic, during about 2010-2018, CD4+ T cells were taken from unexposed donors. After approximately 10 days of culture, CD4+ T cells were isolated. As cell numbers allowed, unexposed-donor CD4+ T cells faced SARS-CoV-2 S/N and four cold-coronavirus spikes. Roughly 2 million PBMCs per well were cultured with around 10 IU/ml IL-2. The clonotype comes from a human donor in good health. This chain joins TRBV27 and TRBJ2-7; tentative D call: TRBD2 (7 bases). The sequencing input was CD4+ T cells from PBMCs, cultured in vitro. The CDR3 sequence: CASSVGWGGASYEQYF. CDR3 sequence (DNA): TGTGCCAGCAGTGTCGGATGGGGGGGCGCGTCCTACGAGCAGTACTTC.